This is a list of T cell receptor beta chains from one sample in a study of regulatory T cells in long-lasting Graves disease. TCRdb processed the multiplex PCR reads anew with MiXCR; each CDR3 protein has one entry. The profile shows approximately 470,000 distinct CDR3 sequences, less than 25% of them singletons. The sequencing here drew on peripheral blood mononuclear cells (PBMCs), taken when the disease was refractory, from a patient treated with antithyroid drugs. Every receptor here comes from a female donor with Graves disease. Each CDR3 is given with its conserved first and last residue. The D gene is left open where the match is weak. Clone size appears in some rows only: once, few, many, or a class for an expanded clone.

clone_size: -
j_call: TRBJ1-2
d_call: -
v_call: TRBV6-9
cdr3_nt: TGTGCCAGCAGTTACATGGGGTTAGACTATGGCTACACCTTC
cdr3_aa: CASSYMGLDYGYTF

clone_size: -
j_call: TRBJ2-4
d_call: -
v_call: TRBV4-1
cdr3_nt: TGCGCCAGCAGCCGACCCGGGACACCACTAGCCAAAAACATTCAGTACTTC
cdr3_aa: CASSRPGTPLAKNIQYF

clone_size: many
j_call: TRBJ2-2
d_call: TRBD1
v_call: TRBV6-1
cdr3_nt: TGTGCCAGCAGTGAACCTGGGACAGGGGGTCCCGGGGAGCTGTTTTTT
cdr3_aa: CASSEPGTGGPGELFF

clone_size: -
j_call: TRBJ2-2
d_call: -
v_call: TRBV12-3/TRBV12-4
cdr3_nt: TGTGCCAGCAGTTGGGCAGGTGGACCCGGGGAGCTGTTTTTT
cdr3_aa: CASSWAGGPGELFF

clone_size: many
j_call: TRBJ1-1
d_call: -
v_call: TRBV15
cdr3_nt: TGTGCCACCAGCAGAGAGGTAGGGACTGAAGCTTTCTTT
cdr3_aa: CATSREVGTEAFF

clone_size: -
j_call: TRBJ1-3
d_call: -
v_call: TRBV11-2
cdr3_nt: TGTGCCAGCAGCTTGATAGGGTCTGGAAACACCATATATTTT
cdr3_aa: CASSLIGSGNTIYF

clone_size: -
j_call: TRBJ1-1
d_call: -
v_call: TRBV30
cdr3_nt: TGTGCCTGGAGCGCGCTTACTGAAGCTTTCTTT
cdr3_aa: CAWSALTEAFF

clone_size: -
j_call: TRBJ1-4
d_call: -
v_call: TRBV4-3
cdr3_nt: TGCGCCAGCAGCCAAACAGGGATTGCAACTAATGAAAAACTGTTTTTT
cdr3_aa: CASSQTGIATNEKLFF

clone_size: few
j_call: TRBJ2-7
d_call: -
v_call: TRBV29-1
cdr3_nt: TGCAGCGTTGGTCACCGTGACTACGAGCAGTACTTC
cdr3_aa: CSVGHRDYEQYF

clone_size: many
j_call: TRBJ2-7
d_call: TRBD2
v_call: TRBV7-2
cdr3_nt: TGTGCCAGCAGCCTTGGACTAGCGGGAAATATCAAGTACTTC
cdr3_aa: CASSLGLAGNIKYF

clone_size: many
j_call: TRBJ1-4
d_call: -
v_call: TRBV12-3/TRBV12-4
cdr3_nt: TGTGCCAGCAGCCCGGCTATGACAGTTGAAAAACTGTTTTTT
cdr3_aa: CASSPAMTVEKLFF

clone_size: -
j_call: TRBJ1-2
d_call: -
v_call: TRBV4-1
cdr3_nt: TGCGCCAGCAGCCTCCCATATCGAGACAGCGGTTCCTATGGCTACACCTTC
cdr3_aa: CASSLPYRDSGSYGYTF

clone_size: many
j_call: TRBJ1-2
d_call: TRBD1
v_call: TRBV6-2/TRBV6-3
cdr3_nt: TGTGCCAGCAGGCCCCCGGGACAGGGTTGGTATGGCTACACCTTC
cdr3_aa: CASRPPGQGWYGYTF

clone_size: few
j_call: TRBJ2-5
d_call: -
v_call: TRBV29-1
cdr3_nt: TGCAGCGTCCGGGGTAGCGCCGAAGAGACCCAGTACTTC
cdr3_aa: CSVRGSAEETQYF

clone_size: few
j_call: TRBJ2-6
d_call: -
v_call: TRBV29-1
cdr3_nt: TGCAGCGTTGAGGGCTCTGGGGCCAACGTCCTGACTTTC
cdr3_aa: CSVEGSGANVLTF

clone_size: many
j_call: TRBJ1-2
d_call: -
v_call: TRBV6-1
cdr3_nt: TGTGCCAGCAGTAAAGGGTCCCAAAAGGACAGAAGCTATGGCTACACCTTC
cdr3_aa: CASSKGSQKDRSYGYTF

clone_size: many
j_call: TRBJ2-7
d_call: -
v_call: TRBV27
cdr3_nt: TGTGCCAGCAGTTTTCAGGCCGCCTACGAGCAGTACTTC
cdr3_aa: CASSFQAAYEQYF

clone_size: -
j_call: TRBJ1-1
d_call: -
v_call: TRBV3-1
cdr3_nt: TGTGCCAGCAGCCAAGATCTGGGCAGAGAGAACACTGAAGCTTTCTTT
cdr3_aa: CASSQDLGRENTEAFF

clone_size: many
j_call: TRBJ1-2
d_call: TRBD1
v_call: TRBV28
cdr3_nt: TGTGCCAGCAGTGGACCCGGGACAGGGGGTTACACCTTC
cdr3_aa: CASSGPGTGGYTF

clone_size: -
j_call: TRBJ2-2
d_call: -
v_call: TRBV24-1
cdr3_nt: TGTGCCACCAGTGCCCTCGGAGGGGGCAGGTCCGGGGAGCTGTTTTTT
cdr3_aa: CATSALGGGRSGELFF

clone_size: -
j_call: TRBJ2-2
d_call: -
v_call: TRBV19
cdr3_nt: TGTGCCAGTAGTATTCCGCCGACCGGGGCAGGGGACACCGGGGAGCTGTTTTTT
cdr3_aa: CASSIPPTGAGDTGELFF

clone_size: -
j_call: TRBJ2-4
d_call: -
v_call: TRBV4-1
cdr3_nt: TGCGCCAGCAGCCACCCCGACAGTTCCCTAGCCAAAAACATTCAGTACTTC
cdr3_aa: CASSHPDSSLAKNIQYF

clone_size: many
j_call: TRBJ1-2
d_call: -
v_call: TRBV6-1
cdr3_nt: TGTGCCAGCGCCAAACTTCCCCCAGGATATGGCTACACCTTC
cdr3_aa: CASAKLPPGYGYTF

clone_size: few
j_call: TRBJ2-3
d_call: -
v_call: TRBV11-2
cdr3_nt: TGTGCCAGCAGCGTACAGGATACGCAGTATTTT
cdr3_aa: CASSVQDTQYF

clone_size: many
j_call: TRBJ2-7
d_call: -
v_call: TRBV7-2
cdr3_nt: TGTGCCAGCCGCGGTGGGTCGGCGACCCTCTACGAGCAGTACTTC
cdr3_aa: CASRGGSATLYEQYF

clone_size: few
j_call: TRBJ2-1
d_call: -
v_call: TRBV11-2
cdr3_nt: TGTGCCAGCAGCCCTGCCCCCGACAGCTCCTACAATGAGCAGTTCTTC
cdr3_aa: CASSPAPDSSYNEQFF

clone_size: few
j_call: TRBJ2-4
d_call: TRBD2
v_call: TRBV11-2
cdr3_nt: TGTGCCAGCAGCTTTCAGACCAACCTAGCGGGAGGGGCCAAAAACATTCAGTACTTC
cdr3_aa: CASSFQTNLAGGAKNIQYF

clone_size: -
j_call: TRBJ2-3
d_call: -
v_call: TRBV29-1
cdr3_nt: TGCAGCGTGTGGACAGATACGCAGTATTTT
cdr3_aa: CSVWTDTQYF

clone_size: -
j_call: TRBJ1-1
d_call: -
v_call: TRBV7-9
cdr3_nt: TGTGCCAGCAGGCCGAACACTGAAGCTTTCTTT
cdr3_aa: CASRPNTEAFF

clone_size: many
j_call: TRBJ1-5
d_call: -
v_call: TRBV12-3/TRBV12-4
cdr3_nt: TGTGCCAGCAGTTACTATAGCAATCAGCCCCAGCATTTT
cdr3_aa: CASSYYSNQPQHF

clone_size: -
j_call: TRBJ1-3
d_call: TRBD1
v_call: TRBV12-3/TRBV12-4
cdr3_nt: TGTGCCAGCTCTTGGACAGGGGCTGGAAACACCATATATTTT
cdr3_aa: CASSWTGAGNTIYF

clone_size: -
j_call: TRBJ2-2
d_call: -
v_call: TRBV28
cdr3_nt: TGTGCCAGCAGTTTGGGCCGGGACCCGAACACCGGGGAGCTGTTTTTT
cdr3_aa: CASSLGRDPNTGELFF

clone_size: many
j_call: TRBJ1-2
d_call: TRBD1
v_call: TRBV7-2
cdr3_nt: TGTGCCAGCAGCTTATCCTTACAGGGGGTAGTCTATGGCTACACCTTC
cdr3_aa: CASSLSLQGVVYGYTF

clone_size: many
j_call: TRBJ2-5
d_call: -
v_call: TRBV27
cdr3_nt: TGTGCCAGCCACACCTTATCTAAACGCGGCCAAGAGACCCAGTACTTC
cdr3_aa: CASHTLSKRGQETQYF

clone_size: few
j_call: TRBJ1-2
d_call: -
v_call: TRBV19
cdr3_nt: TGTGCCAGTAGTCCCCCGACAGAGTATGGCTACACCTTC
cdr3_aa: CASSPPTEYGYTF

clone_size: -
j_call: TRBJ2-7
d_call: TRBD1
v_call: TRBV19
cdr3_nt: TGTGCCAGTAGTCTACGGGACAGCCCGGTCTACGAGCAGTACTTC
cdr3_aa: CASSLRDSPVYEQYF

clone_size: many
j_call: TRBJ2-7
d_call: -
v_call: TRBV28
cdr3_nt: TGTGCCAGCAGTTTATGGCGGGGCCAAGGCGAGCAGTACTTC
cdr3_aa: CASSLWRGQGEQYF

clone_size: many
j_call: TRBJ2-5
d_call: -
v_call: TRBV10-3
cdr3_nt: TGTGCCATCAGTGAGTCGGGGATGCAAGAGACCCAGTACTTC
cdr3_aa: CAISESGMQETQYF

clone_size: many
j_call: TRBJ1-2
d_call: TRBD1
v_call: TRBV6-1
cdr3_nt: TGTGCCAGCAGTGAAGGGGCAGGGGGCTATGGCTACACCTTC
cdr3_aa: CASSEGAGGYGYTF

clone_size: few
j_call: TRBJ2-2
d_call: -
v_call: TRBV7-2
cdr3_nt: TGTGCCAGCAGCTTATTCCAGGGAGCGTTAACCGGGGAGCTGTTTTTT
cdr3_aa: CASSLFQGALTGELFF

clone_size: -
j_call: TRBJ2-5
d_call: -
v_call: TRBV20-1
cdr3_nt: TGCAGTGCTAGAGCCATGGCGGGCCGGCGGGAGACCCAGTACTTC
cdr3_aa: CSARAMAGRRETQYF

clone_size: few
j_call: TRBJ2-7
d_call: -
v_call: TRBV13
cdr3_nt: TGTGCCAGCAGCTTAGGGCTAGGCGGCGAGCAGTACTTC
cdr3_aa: CASSLGLGGEQYF

clone_size: -
j_call: TRBJ1-5
d_call: -
v_call: TRBV6-5
cdr3_nt: TGTGCCAGCAGTTACTCGACCCTTAGCAATCAGCCCCAGCATTTT
cdr3_aa: CASSYSTLSNQPQHF

clone_size: many
j_call: TRBJ1-1
d_call: TRBD1
v_call: TRBV5-6
cdr3_nt: TGTGCCAGCAGCTTGTTTGGGACAGCGATTAACACTGAAGCTTTCTTT
cdr3_aa: CASSLFGTAINTEAFF

clone_size: -
j_call: TRBJ2-2
d_call: TRBD2
v_call: TRBV6-1
cdr3_nt: TGTGCCAGCAGTCTGGGACTAGCGGGAGGGCTCACCGGGGAGCTGTTTTTT
cdr3_aa: CASSLGLAGGLTGELFF

clone_size: many
j_call: TRBJ1-2
d_call: -
v_call: TRBV19
cdr3_nt: TGTGCCAGTAGCTCAGGGAGCCATGGCTACACCTTC
cdr3_aa: CASSSGSHGYTF

clone_size: -
j_call: TRBJ1-3
d_call: -
v_call: TRBV6-4
cdr3_nt: TGTGCCAGCCTCGCCGATGGCAGCAACTCTGGAAACACCATATATTTT
cdr3_aa: CASLADGSNSGNTIYF

clone_size: few
j_call: TRBJ1-1
d_call: -
v_call: TRBV6-2/TRBV6-3
cdr3_nt: TGTGCCAGCAGTTATAGGTCAAAGAACACTGAAGCTTTCTTT
cdr3_aa: CASSYRSKNTEAFF

clone_size: many
j_call: TRBJ2-7
d_call: -
v_call: TRBV30
cdr3_nt: TGTGCCTGGATGGAACCGGGCCCAACCTACGAGCAGTACTTC
cdr3_aa: CAWMEPGPTYEQYF